One sample yielded the 8 T cell receptor beta chains listed below, sequenced in a study of blood T cell repertoires in COVID-19. Using immunoSEQ multiplex PCR, the repertoire was profiled, and TCRdb retains in-frame clones only, with some absent. The sample has 200,000 to 250,000 clones; 87% are singletons. Input material: peripheral blood. These receptors all come from a man between 18 and 35 years old with active or convalescent COVID-19.

The chain carries TRBV18 and TRBJ1-4, with a tentative D call TRBD1 (5 bases). The CDR3 sequence is 15 residues long. V gave up 5 bases and J gave up 4 bases, with 14 bases separating them. Germline V gives CDR1 KGHSH, CDR2 LQKENI. CDR3 protein: CASSFHGGNNEKLFF. In DNA, the CDR3 is TGTGCCAGCTCATTCCACGGGGGGAATAATGAAAAACTGTTTTTT.

V usage is TRBV5-1 and J usage is TRBJ2-3; 9 bases agree with TRBD2. Germline values: CDR1 SGHRS, CDR2 YFSETQ. V gave up 1 base and J gave up 6 bases; unmatched junction bases: 6. The length of the CDR3 is 15 residues. The CDR3 region has the DNA TGCGCCAGCAGCTTGCGGGGACTAGCTTTGGATACGCAGTATTTT. Amino acid sequence: CASSLRGLALDTQYF.

V gene TRBV7-3 combines with J gene TRBJ1-1; no firm D call. The CDR3 extends over 13 amino acids. The V end was cut by 5 bases, the J end by 2 bases, with 9 bases between. CDR1 SGHTA and CDR2 FQGTGA come from the germline V gene. CDR3 sequence (DNA): TGTGCCAGCAGCCTCTCGTCTAACACTGAAGCTTTCTTT. Translation gives CASSLSSNTEAFF.

This chain uses TRBV11-3 with TRBJ2-3; 8 bases align to TRBD2. J was trimmed by 2 bases and V by 5 bases; bases with no gene match: 3. This CDR3 is 14 amino acids long. The germline V gene has CDR1 SGHNT and CDR2 YENEEA. In DNA form, the CDR3 reads TGTGCCAGCAGCCTTAGCGGGGACACAGATACGCAGTATTTT. This gives the protein CASSLSGDTDTQYF.

This chain connects TRBV7-6 to TRBJ2-5, with 9 bases that match TRBD2. CDR3 size: 15 residues. V lost 5 bases and J lost 5; bases outside the gene matches: 9. Germline loops: CDR1 SGHVS, CDR2 FNYEAQ. CDR3 coding DNA: TGTGCCAGCAGCCCTCTCGCGGGGGGGCCTGAGACCCAGTACTTC. Protein: CASSPLAGGPETQYF.

This chain connects TRBV29-1 to TRBJ1-5; TRBD1 matches 9 bases. CDR1 and CDR2 from the germline V gene are SQVTM and ANQGSEA. The CDR3 totals 14 residues. The junction had 8 bases not matched to a gene; V was cut back by 4 bases and J by 7 bases. In DNA, the CDR3 is TGCAGCGTTGTTACCGGGACAGGGAAACAGCCCCAGCATTTT. Translated: CSVVTGTGKQPQHF.

This rearrangement joins TRBV10-3 to TRBJ1-2; D might be TRBD1 (5 bases). The V gene's germline CDR1 is ENHRY and CDR2 SYGVKD. V was shortened by 0 bases and J by 8 bases, with 13 bases between the two germline ends. The CDR3 is 14 amino acids. CDR3 residues: CAISESGGDAGYTF. Written as DNA, the CDR3 is TGTGCCATCAGTGAGTCTGGAGGGGACGCAGGCTACACCTTC.

The CDR3 spells CASSAPLTTGTSGRAAANTQYF. CDR3 DNA: TGTGCCAGCAGCGCCCCCCTCACTACCGGGACTAGCGGGAGGGCCGCGGCAAATACGCAGTATTTT. This chain links TRBV9 with TRBJ2-3; 16 bases fit TRBD2. The V and J ends lost 3 bases and 7 bases, in that order; junction bases with no gene match: 23. The CDR3 runs 22 residues. The V gene's germline CDR1 is SGDLS and CDR2 YYNGEE.